The entry that follows covers one T cell receptor beta chain sequence. This specimen comes from a study of radiotherapy plus CTLA-4 blockade in lung cancer. Germline V CDR1 and CDR2: SGHAT, FQNNGV. The CDR3 runs 15 residues. V lost 5 bases, J lost 4 bases, and 16 bases lay in between. Sequenced by immunoSEQ multiplex PCR; TCRdb stores in-frame clones only, minus some. The sample holds tens of thousands of clones, over 75% seen once. J is TRBJ2-3 and V is TRBV11-2; a weak D match, TRBD1 (6 bases). The sequence came from a human donor with non-small cell lung cancer that progressed on radiotherapy plus ipilimumab. Sequencing was performed on peripheral blood, taken from a patient treated with radiotherapy plus ipilimumab. DNA for the CDR3: TGTGCCAGCAGCCTTACCCCAAAGGGGGCAGATACGCAGTATTTT. Its translation is CASSLTPKGADTQYF.